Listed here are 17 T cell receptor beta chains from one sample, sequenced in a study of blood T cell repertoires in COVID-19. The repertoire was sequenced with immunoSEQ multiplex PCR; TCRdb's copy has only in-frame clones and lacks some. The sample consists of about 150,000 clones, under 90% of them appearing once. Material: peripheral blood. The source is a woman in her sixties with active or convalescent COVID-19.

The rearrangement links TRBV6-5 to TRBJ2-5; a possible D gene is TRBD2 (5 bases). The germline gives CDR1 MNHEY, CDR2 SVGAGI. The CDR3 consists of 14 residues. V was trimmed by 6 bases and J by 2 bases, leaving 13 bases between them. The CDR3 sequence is CASSTRQIQETQYF. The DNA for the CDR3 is TGTGCCAGCAGCACTAGACAAATTCAAGAGACCCAGTACTTC.

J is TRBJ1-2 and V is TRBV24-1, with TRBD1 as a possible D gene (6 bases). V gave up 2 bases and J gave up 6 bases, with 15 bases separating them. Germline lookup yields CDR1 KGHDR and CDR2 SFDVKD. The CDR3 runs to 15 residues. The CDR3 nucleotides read TGTGCCACCAGTGATTCGACAGGCCTGAGGGATGGCTACACCTTC. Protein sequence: CATSDSTGLRDGYTF.

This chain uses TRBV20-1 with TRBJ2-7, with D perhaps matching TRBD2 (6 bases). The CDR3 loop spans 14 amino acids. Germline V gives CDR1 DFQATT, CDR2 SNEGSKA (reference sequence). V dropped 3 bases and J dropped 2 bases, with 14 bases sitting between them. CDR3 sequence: CSASPTGVAYEQYF. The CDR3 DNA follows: TGCAGTGCTAGTCCCACGGGGGTGGCCTACGAGCAGTACTTC.

CDR3 coding DNA: TGTGCCATCAGTGAGGGGGGGGACCTCCGCTCTGGGGCCAACGTCCTGACTTTC. The encoded protein is CAISEGGDLRSGANVLTF. The rearrangement links TRBV10-3 to TRBJ2-6; 7 bases map to TRBD2. Per germline, CDR1 ENHRY and CDR2 SYGVKD. The V gene end was trimmed by 2 bases and the J gene end by 0 bases; junction bases not matched to a gene: 7. This CDR3 has 18 amino acids.

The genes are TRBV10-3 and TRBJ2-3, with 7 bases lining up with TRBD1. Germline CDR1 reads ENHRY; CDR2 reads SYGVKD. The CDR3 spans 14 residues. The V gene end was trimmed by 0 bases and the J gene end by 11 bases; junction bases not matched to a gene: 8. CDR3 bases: TGTGCCATCAGTGAGTCCCGAGGGGGCGGTGGGCAGTATTTT. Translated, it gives CAISESRGGGGQYF.

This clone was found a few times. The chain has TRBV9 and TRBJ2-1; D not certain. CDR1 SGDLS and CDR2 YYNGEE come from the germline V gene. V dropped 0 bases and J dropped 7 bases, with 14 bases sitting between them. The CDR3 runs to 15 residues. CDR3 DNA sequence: TGTGCCAGCAGCGTAGTGGGCAGTCCAGGTAATGAGCAGTTCTTC. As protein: CASSVVGSPGNEQFF.

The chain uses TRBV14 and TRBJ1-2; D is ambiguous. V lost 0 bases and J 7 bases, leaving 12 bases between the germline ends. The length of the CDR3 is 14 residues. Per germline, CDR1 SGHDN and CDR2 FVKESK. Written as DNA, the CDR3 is TGTGCCAGCAGCCAAGATAGAGGCCAGCGTGGCTACACCTTC. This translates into CASSQDRGQRGYTF.

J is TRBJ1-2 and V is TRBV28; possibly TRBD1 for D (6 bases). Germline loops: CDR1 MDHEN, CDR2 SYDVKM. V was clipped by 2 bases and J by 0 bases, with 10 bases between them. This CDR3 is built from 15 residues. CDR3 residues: CASSLGGASNYGYTF. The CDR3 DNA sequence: TGTGCCAGCAGTTTAGGGGGGGCCTCTAACTATGGCTACACCTTC.

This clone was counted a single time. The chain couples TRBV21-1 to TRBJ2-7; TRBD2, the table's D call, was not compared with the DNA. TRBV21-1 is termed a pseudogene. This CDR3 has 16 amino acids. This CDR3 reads CASSKPGVFPSYEQYV. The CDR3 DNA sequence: TGTGCCAGCAGCAAACCCGGGGTGTTCCCATCCTACGAGCAGTACGTC.

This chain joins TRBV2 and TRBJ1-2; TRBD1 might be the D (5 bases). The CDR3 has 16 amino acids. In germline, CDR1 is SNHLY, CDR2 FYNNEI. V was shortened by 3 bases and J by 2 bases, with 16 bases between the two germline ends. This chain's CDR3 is CASSDGVGAKNYGYTF. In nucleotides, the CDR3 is TGTGCCAGCAGTGATGGTGTAGGGGCAAAGAACTATGGCTACACCTTC.

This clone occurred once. CDR3 sequence: CATRGTGNTIYF. In nucleotides, the CDR3 is TGTGCCACCCGAGGGACTGGAAACACCATATATTTT. The chain couples TRBV18 to TRBJ1-3; D remains ambiguous. This CDR3 has 12 residues. V lost 10 bases to trimming and J lost 2 bases, with 9 bases between them. In germline, CDR1 is KGHSH, CDR2 LQKENI.

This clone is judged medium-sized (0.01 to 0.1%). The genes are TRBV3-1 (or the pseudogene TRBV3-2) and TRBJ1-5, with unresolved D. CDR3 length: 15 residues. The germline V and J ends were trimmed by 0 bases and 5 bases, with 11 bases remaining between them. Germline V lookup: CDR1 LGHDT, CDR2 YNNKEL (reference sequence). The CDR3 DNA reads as TGTGCCAGCAGCCAAGATACGGGGTCTTATCAGCCCCAGCATTTT. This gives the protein CASSQDTGSYQPQHF.

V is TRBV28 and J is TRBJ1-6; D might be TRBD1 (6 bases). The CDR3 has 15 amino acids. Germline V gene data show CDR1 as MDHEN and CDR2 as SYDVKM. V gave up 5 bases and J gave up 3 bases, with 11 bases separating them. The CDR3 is CASSPTGLYNSPLHF. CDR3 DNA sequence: TGTGCCAGCAGTCCCACAGGGCTCTATAATTCACCCCTCCACTTT.

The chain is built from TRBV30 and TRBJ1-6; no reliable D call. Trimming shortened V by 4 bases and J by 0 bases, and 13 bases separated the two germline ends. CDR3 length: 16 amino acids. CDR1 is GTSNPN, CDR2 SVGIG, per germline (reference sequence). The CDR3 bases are TGTGCCTGGAACCCCTCTCCGAGCTCCTATAATTCACCCCTCCACTTT. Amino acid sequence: CAWNPSPSSYNSPLHF.

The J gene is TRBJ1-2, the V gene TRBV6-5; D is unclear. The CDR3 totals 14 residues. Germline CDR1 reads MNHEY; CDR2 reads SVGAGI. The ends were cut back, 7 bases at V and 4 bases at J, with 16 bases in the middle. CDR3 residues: CASMVGGEIYGYTF. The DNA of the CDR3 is TGTGCCAGCATGGTAGGCGGGGAGATCTATGGCTACACCTTC.

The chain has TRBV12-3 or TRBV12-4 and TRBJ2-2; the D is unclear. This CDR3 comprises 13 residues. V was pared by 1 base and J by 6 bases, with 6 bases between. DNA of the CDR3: TGTGCCAGCAGTTTAGTCGAGTCCGGGGAGCTGTTTTTT. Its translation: CASSLVESGELFF.

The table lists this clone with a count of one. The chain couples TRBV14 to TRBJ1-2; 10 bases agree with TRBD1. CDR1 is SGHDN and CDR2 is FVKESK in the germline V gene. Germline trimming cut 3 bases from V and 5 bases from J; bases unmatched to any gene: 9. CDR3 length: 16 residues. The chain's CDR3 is CASSQVPGQGPYGYTF. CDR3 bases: TGTGCCAGCAGCCAGGTACCGGGACAGGGGCCTTATGGCTACACCTTC.